These 22 T cell receptor beta chains came from one sample sequenced in a study of T cells after yellow fever vaccination. TCRdb recomputed calls from the 5' RACE reads with MiXCR, one row per CDR3 protein. This repertoire shows under 400,000 distinct CDR3 sequences, roughly 12% found once; its top ten account for roughly 18%. Sequenced here: PBMCs, sampled on the day of the first yellow fever vaccination. The receptors originated from a man younger than 35 who received the YFV17D yellow fever vaccine.

In this sample, this clonotype turned up once. This chain links TRBV6-5 with TRBJ2-7; the D gene is possibly TRBD1 (7 bases). This CDR3 has 15 amino acids. With 4 bases removed from V and 4 bases from J, the gap between germline ends came to 17 bases. The germline V gene encodes CDR1 MNHEY and CDR2 SVGAGI. The CDR3, as DNA: TGTGCCAGCAGTTCCCCTCAGGGGGGTGAATACGAGCAGTACTTC. It encodes CASSSPQGGEYEQYF.

This clonotype was detected only a few times. The gene calls are TRBV5-1 and TRBJ2-1, with unresolved D. With 3 bases removed from V and 0 bases from J, the gap between germline ends came to 7 bases. The CDR3 is made up of 14 amino acids. The V gene's germline CDR1 is SGHRS and CDR2 YFSETQ. DNA of the CDR3: TGCGCCAGCAGCTCCCCCAACTCCTACAATGAGCAGTTCTTC. Protein: CASSSPNSYNEQFF.

In this sample, this clonotype turned up a few times. The V and J genes are TRBV20-1 and TRBJ2-5, with D perhaps given as TRBD1 or TRBD2 (5 bases each). Germline V gene lookup returns CDR1 DFQATT and CDR2 SNEGSKA (reference sequence). This CDR3 contains 13 residues. V shed 3 bases and J shed 1 base, with 9 bases lying between them. This chain's CDR3 is CSARWGFQETQYF. The CDR3 DNA reads as TGCAGTGCTAGGTGGGGGTTCCAAGAGACCCAGTACTTC.

This clonotype was counted only a few times. The gene calls are TRBV19 and TRBJ1-2, with TRBD1 matching over 10 bases. The V and J ends lost 6 bases and 7 bases, in that order; junction bases with no gene match: 2. Germline assignment: CDR1 LNHDA and CDR2 SQIVND (reference sequence). This CDR3 has 12 residues. CDR3 loop: CASSRTGGGYTF. The CDR3 DNA reads TGTGCCAGTAGCCGGACAGGGGGTGGCTACACCTTC.

The chain couples TRBV6-1 to TRBJ2-3; the D is unclear. V lost 6 bases to trimming and J lost 2 bases, with 9 bases between them. Germline assignment: CDR1 MNHNS and CDR2 SASEGT. The CDR3 has 13 amino acids. CDR3 in DNA: TGTGCCAGCAGGAATCCGGACACAGATACGCAGTATTTT. Amino acids: CASRNPDTDTQYF.

The chain carries TRBV11-1 and TRBJ2-1; 12 bases map to TRBD2. Germline lookup yields CDR1 SGHAT and CDR2 FQDESV (reference sequence). V gave up 3 bases and J gave up 4 bases; unmatched junction bases: 10. This CDR3 is 18 amino acids long. The CDR3 is CASSLPLAGGQGYNEQFF. CDR3 bases: TGTGCCAGCAGCTTGCCTCTAGCGGGGGGGCAAGGATACAATGAGCAGTTCTTC.

This chain uses TRBV4-3 with TRBJ1-4; D possibly corresponds to TRBD1 (6 bases). Germline CDR1 is LGHNA and CDR2 is YSLEER. Trimming shortened V by 0 bases and J by 7 bases, and 15 bases separated the two germline ends. This CDR3 comprises 16 residues. The CDR3 here is CASSQEGTSFREKLFF. The CDR3 region has the DNA TGCGCCAGCAGCCAAGAGGGGACAAGCTTTCGTGAAAAACTGTTTTTT.

This clonotype was seen only a few times. The gene calls are TRBV6-4 and TRBJ1-1; tentatively, D is TRBD1 (5 bases). The CDR3 length is 14 residues. V lost 6 bases and J 3 bases, leaving 14 bases between the germline ends. Germline V gene lookup returns CDR1 MRHNA and CDR2 SNTAGT. The CDR3 reads CASSNRSLDTEAFF. For the CDR3, the DNA is TGTGCCAGCAGCAACAGGTCTTTGGACACTGAAGCTTTCTTT.

The chain uses TRBV27 and TRBJ2-2; TRBD2 matches at 8 bases. With V trimmed by 1 base and J by 7 bases, 5 bases remained unmatched. The CDR3 covers 15 residues. Per the germline V gene, CDR1 is MNHEY and CDR2 is SMNVEV (reference sequence). The CDR3 sequence is CASSLLGLAGGELFF. In DNA form, the CDR3 reads TGTGCCAGCAGTTTATTAGGACTAGCAGGCGGGGAGCTGTTTTTT.

The rearrangement links TRBV20-1 to TRBJ2-7; 9 nucleotides line up with TRBD2. The CDR3 sequence is 15 residues long. The trim removed 3 bases at V and 4 bases at J, leaving 10 bases unmatched. Per germline, CDR1 DFQATT and CDR2 SNEGSKA (reference sequence). Here the CDR3 reads CSASGSGGFLYEQYF. DNA for the CDR3: TGCAGTGCTAGTGGTAGCGGGGGCTTCCTTTACGAGCAGTACTTC.

J is TRBJ2-3 and V is TRBV6-5, with unresolved D. The V gene lost 0 bases and the J gene lost 3 bases, with 7 bases spanning the gap. The CDR3 contains 14 residues. The germline V gene encodes CDR1 MNHEY and CDR2 SVGAGI. CDR3 nucleotides: TGTGCCAGCAGTTACTCTGCGGTGACAGATACGCAGTATTTT. Its protein product is CASSYSAVTDTQYF.

This clonotype was counted only a few times. The chain links TRBV28 to TRBJ1-2; D not resolved. The CDR3 covers 12 residues. Germline lookup yields CDR1 MDHEN and CDR2 SYDVKM. V lost 6 bases, J lost 7 bases, and 12 bases lay in between. The CDR3 is CASRSRRGGYTF. The CDR3 nucleotides read TGTGCCAGCAGGAGCAGACGGGGTGGCTACACCTTC.

The rearrangement uses TRBV5-1 and TRBJ2-1, with a tentative D call TRBD1 (6 bases). The CDR3 is 15 residues long. CDR1 is SGHRS and CDR2 is YFSETQ in the germline V gene. Trimming pared 4 bases from V and 0 bases from J, leaving 11 bases between. The CDR3 sequence is CASSIRDTSYNEQFF. The DNA of the CDR3 is TGCGCCAGCAGCATCCGGGACACCTCCTACAATGAGCAGTTCTTC.

This clonotype was counted a few times. The chain links TRBV5-1 to TRBJ1-6; 7 nucleotides align to TRBD1. Germline V gives CDR1 SGHRS, CDR2 YFSETQ. V lost 3 bases and J lost 5; bases outside the gene matches: 8. This CDR3 region has 16 residues. The CDR3 loop reads CASSSQLTGDNSPLHF. CDR3 sequence (DNA): TGCGCCAGCAGCTCCCAACTTACAGGGGATAATTCACCCCTCCACTTT.

This rearrangement joins TRBV11-2 to TRBJ2-3; TRBD2 agrees at 8 bases. Unmatched junction bases numbered 8, after V lost 5 bases and J lost 1 base. CDR1 is SGHAT and CDR2 is FQNNGV in the germline V gene. This CDR3 has 16 residues. CDR3 amino acids: CASSLLQAGGTDTQYF. CDR3 DNA sequence: TGTGCCAGCAGCCTCCTCCAAGCGGGGGGCACAGATACGCAGTATTTT.

The chain has TRBV20-1 and TRBJ2-1, with 8 bases lining up with TRBD1. V lost 6 bases, J lost 10 bases, and 8 bases stayed unmatched. The CDR3 length is 12 residues. The germline V gene encodes CDR1 DFQATT and CDR2 SNEGSKA (reference sequence). The CDR3 sequence: CSAQDRGREQFF. The CDR3 region has the DNA TGCAGTGCACAAGACAGGGGAAGGGAGCAGTTCTTC.

A few counts support this clonotype. The V call is TRBV5-5, the J call TRBJ2-5, with 9 bases matching TRBD2. V gave up 3 bases and J gave up 2 bases; unmatched junction bases: 14. This CDR3 has 18 amino acids. CDR1 is SGHKS and CDR2 is YYEKEE in the germline V gene (reference sequence). The CDR3 loop is CASSSGAAGGQIQETQYF. The CDR3 region has the DNA TGTGCCAGCAGCTCTGGGGCCGCGGGGGGGCAGATACAAGAGACCCAGTACTTC.

This clonotype was detected only a few times. The CDR3 loop is CASSFRGRNNEQFF. CDR3 bases: TGTGCCAGCAGTTTCCGGGGCCGCAACAATGAGCAGTTCTTC. V gene TRBV12-3 or TRBV12-4 combines with J gene TRBJ2-1, with D perhaps TRBD1 or TRBD2 (5 bases each). CDR3 size: 14 residues. V lost 3 bases and J lost 5, with 11 bases in between.

This clonotype was observed a few times. V and J are TRBV7-9 and TRBJ1-6, with 8 bases that match TRBD1. Germline V lookup: CDR1 SEHNR, CDR2 FQNEAQ (reference sequence). V gave up 1 base and J gave up 6 bases; unmatched junction bases: 2. The CDR3 covers 15 residues. The CDR3 reads CASSLVGQANSPLHF. CDR3 in DNA: TGTGCCAGCAGCTTAGTGGGACAGGCTAATTCACCCCTCCACTTT.

The chain recombines TRBV7-2 with TRBJ2-3, with 9 bases matching TRBD1. The CDR3 consists of 14 residues. CDR1 is SGHTA, CDR2 FQGNSA, per germline. V shed 5 bases, J shed 5 bases, and the junction held 5 bases outside the gene matches. CDR3 DNA sequence: TGTGCCAGCAGCCCGACAGGGGGAAGAGATACGCAGTATTTT. Translation: CASSPTGGRDTQYF. Full variable domain (remainder filled in from reference TRBV7-2 and TRBJ2-3): GAGVSQSPSNKVTEKGKDVELRCDPISGHTALYWYRQSLGQGLEFLIYFQGNSAPDKSGLPSDRFSAERTGGSVSTLTIQRTQQEDSAVYLCASSPTGGRDTQYFGPGTRLTVL.

This clonotype was observed a few times. This sequence joins TRBV12-3 or TRBV12-4 and TRBJ2-2; 12 positions agree with TRBD2. This CDR3 spans 16 amino acids. V lost 7 bases and J lost 5; bases outside the gene matches: 8. In DNA form, the CDR3 reads TGTGCCAGCATATCCCCCGGACTAGCGGGAACCGGGGAGCTGTTTTTT. This encodes CASISPGLAGTGELFF.

This chain uses TRBV10-3 with TRBJ2-6; 8 nucleotides match TRBD2. This CDR3 comprises 16 residues. V shed 6 bases and J 0 bases; nucleotides not matched to a gene: 4. Germline CDR1 is ENHRY and CDR2 is SYGVKD. CDR3 in DNA: TGTGCCATCAGCGGACTAGCCTACTCTGGGGCCAACGTCCTGACTTTC. It is translated as CAISGLAYSGANVLTF.